Presented here are 15 T cell receptor beta chains from one specimen sequenced in a study of a mutant IDH1 vaccine in newly diagnosed glioma. As for time point: week 35, safety follow-up. It was 300 ug of mutant IDH1 20-mer peptide that made up each vaccine dose, given with topical imiquimod. The data were produced by immunoSEQ multiplex PCR, yet TCRdb's version contains in-frame clones alone and is incomplete. The sample includes 68,000 or so clones, 84% seen only once; the top ten take more than 10%. These TCRs' antigens remain unknown. This specimen consisted of PBMCs, obtained from a glioma patient whose treatment included an IDH1 peptide vaccine. These receptor sequences come from a young man with glioma.

By its share, this clone is medium-sized (0.01 to 0.1%). This chain links TRBV10-2 with TRBJ1-5, with a tentative D call TRBD1 (5 bases). The V and J ends lost 8 bases and 4 bases respectively, with 12 bases between them. The V gene's germline CDR1 is WSHSY and CDR2 SAAADI. The CDR3 has 13 amino acids. CDR3 region: CASGFEGNQPQHF. For the CDR3, the DNA is TGCGCCAGCGGGTTTGAGGGGAATCAGCCCCAGCATTTT.

The chain carries TRBV5-6 and TRBJ1-2, with 9 bases matching TRBD1. CDR1 SGHDT and CDR2 YYEEEE come from the germline V gene. The CDR3 consists of 15 residues. The V gene end was trimmed by 2 bases and the J gene end by 4 bases; junction bases not matched to a gene: 6. CDR3 region: CASSFDRGNIYGYTF. As DNA, the CDR3 is TGTGCCAGCAGCTTCGACAGGGGGAACATCTATGGCTACACCTTC. The variable domain in full, completed from reference TRBV5-6 and TRBJ1-2, reads DAGVTQSPTHLIKTRGQQVTLRCSPKSGHDTVSWYQQALGQGPQFIFQYYEEEERQRGNFPDRFSGHQFPNYSSELNVNALLLGDSALYLCASSFDRGNIYGYTFGSGTRLTVV.

V is TRBV5-8 and J is TRBJ1-6, with D tentatively TRBD1 (6 bases). Germline V gene data show CDR1 as SGHTS and CDR2 as YDEGEE. Deletions cut 3 bases from V and 5 bases from J, with 12 bases between. This CDR3 is 15 amino acids long. CDR3 nucleotide sequence: TGTGCCAGCAGCTGGGGGCCGGGAAATAATTCACCCCTCCACTTT. Protein sequence: CASSWGPGNNSPLHF. The complete variable domain, with remaining parts taken from reference TRBV5-8 and TRBJ1-6, reads EAGVTQSPTHLIKTRGQQATLRCSPISGHTSVYWYQQALGLGLQFLLWYDEGEERNRGNFPPRFSGRQFPNYSSELNVNALELEDSALYLCASSWGPGNNSPLHFGNGTRLTVT.

This clone came up a few times. The chain carries TRBV5-4 and TRBJ1-1; the D is unclear. Germline V lookup: CDR1 SGHNT, CDR2 YYREEE (reference sequence). Deletions cut 4 bases from V and 4 bases from J, with 11 bases between. The CDR3 sequence is 13 residues long. The CDR3 is CASSGGRPTEAFF. As DNA, the CDR3 is TGTGCCAGCAGCGGAGGGAGACCCACTGAAGCTTTCTTT.

This chain connects TRBV19 to TRBJ1-2, with 7 bases fitting TRBD1. This CDR3 spans 14 amino acids. J lost 8 bases, V lost 9 bases, and 15 bases had no gene match. CDR1 is LNHDA, CDR2 SQIVND, per germline (reference sequence). CDR3 region: CASQTGRQWRGYTF. The CDR3 nucleotides are TGTGCCAGCCAGACAGGGAGGCAATGGCGAGGCTACACCTTC.

This clone appeared once. V is TRBV6-5 and J is TRBJ2-7; D gene ambiguous. This CDR3 comprises 12 residues. The germline V and J ends were trimmed by 0 bases and 3 bases, with 3 bases remaining between them. Germline CDR1 and CDR2: MNHEY and SVGAGI. The CDR3 region has the DNA TGTGCCAGCAGTTACTCGCGCTACGAGCAGTACTTC. Its protein product is CASSYSRYEQYF.

The CDR3 region has the DNA TGTGCCAGCTCACCATTCCAGGGGGCGCAGGACGAGCAGTACTTC. Protein sequence: CASSPFQGAQDEQYF. The chain has TRBV18 and TRBJ2-7, with 8 nucleotides matching TRBD1. Germline CDR1 is KGHSH and CDR2 is LQKENI. V lost 2 bases to trimming and J lost 5 bases; unmatched junction nucleotides: 8. This CDR3 is 15 amino acids long.

V gene TRBV18 combines with J gene TRBJ2-3; D is ambiguous. The ends were cut back, 6 bases at V and 6 bases at J, with 13 bases in the middle. Germline V gene data show CDR1 as KGHSH and CDR2 as LQKENI. The CDR3 is made up of 13 amino acids. The CDR3 coding sequence is TGTGCCAGCTCTCCTGTTAGTGTCGATACGCAGTATTTT. Residues: CASSPVSVDTQYF.

V usage is TRBV12-5 and J usage is TRBJ1-1; maybe TRBD1 (6 bases). The CDR3 runs 15 residues. V gave up 1 base and J gave up 1 base, with 10 bases separating them. Germline CDR1 is LGHNT and CDR2 is FRNRAP. Written as DNA, the CDR3 is TGTGCTAGTGGTTTGGCCGGGGGCCGGAACACTGAAGCTTTCTTT. Amino acid sequence: CASGLAGGRNTEAFF.

The rearrangement joins TRBV27 to TRBJ1-6; D might be TRBD1 (5 bases). The germline V and J ends were trimmed by 7 bases and 13 bases, with 11 bases remaining between them. Germline values: CDR1 MNHEY, CDR2 SMNVEV (reference sequence). The length of the CDR3 is 11 residues. The CDR3 DNA reads TGTGCCAGCACCTCAACAGGCCCCCTCCACTTT. Translating it yields CASTSTGPLHF.

This clone was recorded a few times. The chain links TRBV9 to TRBJ1-3, with D possibly TRBD1 on 6 matching bases. The CDR3 is made up of 18 amino acids. Trimming left V 8 bases short and J 4 bases short, with 28 bases between. The germline V gene encodes CDR1 SGDLS and CDR2 YYNGEE. The CDR3: CASNLRDTGMFFGNTIYF. The CDR3 DNA is TGTGCCAGTAACCTCCGGGACACCGGAATGTTTTTCGGAAACACCATATATTTT.

The gene calls are TRBV7-9 and TRBJ1-1; D perhaps matches TRBD1 (5 bases). From germline, CDR1 is SEHNR and CDR2 FQNEAQ (reference sequence). This CDR3 region has 13 residues. Trimming removed 5 bases from V and 6 bases from J, with 13 bases in between. The CDR3, as DNA: TGTGCCAGCAGCAGGGACCCGGGGCCTGAAGCTTTCTTT. Translation: CASSRDPGPEAFF.

V gene TRBV5-8 combines with J gene TRBJ1-6; TRBD1 might be the D (5 bases). The CDR3 loop spans 15 amino acids. V was cut by 5 bases and J by 7 bases, with 16 bases left in between. CDR1 and CDR2 (germline): SGHTS, YDEGEE. The CDR3 protein is CASSPLGQKNSPLHF. DNA for the CDR3: TGTGCCAGCAGTCCGTTGGGGCAGAAAAATTCACCCCTCCACTTT.

The rearrangement joins TRBV4-1 to TRBJ2-3, with D perhaps given as TRBD1 or TRBD2 (5 bases each). CDR1 is MGHRA, CDR2 YSYEKL, per germline. The CDR3 totals 15 residues. V was cut by 5 bases and J by 5 bases, with 17 bases left in between. This CDR3 reads CASSRPGPLGDTQYF. CDR3 nucleotide sequence: TGCGCCAGCAGCAGACCGGGACCGCTGGGAGATACGCAGTATTTT.

The V and J genes are TRBV7-2 and TRBJ1-2, with a tentative D call TRBD1 (5 bases). Trimming removed 1 base from V and 8 bases from J, with 14 bases in between. This CDR3 is built from 14 residues. The germline V gene has CDR1 SGHTA and CDR2 FQGNSA. CDR3 nucleotide sequence: TGTGCCAGCAGCTTAGAGGGACGAATGCAAGGCTACACCTTC. Protein product: CASSLEGRMQGYTF.